The source of this T cell receptor beta chain is a study of shared clonotypes between healthy human individuals. V lost 11 bases and J 8 bases, leaving 10 bases between the germline ends. CDR1 MNHNY and CDR2 SVGAGI come from the germline V gene (reference sequence). This CDR3 has 11 residues. Note on this clone: Its antigen is as yet unknown.

Study-wide findings and caveats: The represented genetic and exposure-history diversity was limited by the small number of donors. Sampling used blood alone; tissue repertoires probably differ. Across subsets, estimated richness was generally greater for naive than for memory populations.

Libraries were prepared by immunoSEQ multiplex PCR; TCRdb keeps only in-frame clonotypes and omits some of them. The sample holds 2 million to 2.5 million clones, roughly 95% seen once. This chain connects TRBV6-6 to TRBJ1-6, with D unresolved. Sequenced: naive CD4+ T cells sorted from blood. Subset defined: CD45RA+ positively selected. This receptor was identified in a man between 18 and 35 years old in good health. The CDR3 here is CAVSGDSPLHF. CDR3 nucleotide sequence: TGTGCCGTATCCGGCGATTCACCCCTCCACTTT.